Listed here is a single T cell receptor beta chain. The sample comes from a study of CD8 T cells in Susac syndrome. The RNA, about 0.5 to 1 ug, was put through reverse transcription using random hexamers. TCR beta CDR3 was amplified by immunoSEQ multiplex PCR. This amplification extended across 54 Vbeta and 13 Jbeta segments. TCRdb independently ran MiXCR on the immunoSEQ multiplex PCR reads; one entry per CDR3 protein. In the table there are around 80,000 distinct CDR3 sequences, roughly 94% of which are singletons. Trimming removed 4 bases from V and 0 bases from J, with 11 bases in between. This CDR3 region has 15 residues. Germline assignment: CDR1 MNHEY and CDR2 SMNVEV (reference sequence). Sequencing targeted TCR beta in T cells from blood (CD8+ and CD4+).

Material: CD8+ T cells from PBMCs. J is TRBJ2-3 and V is TRBV27; D unclear. The TCR was taken from a human donor in good health. CDR3 loop: CASSWATLSTDTQYF. The CDR3 DNA reads TGTGCCAGCAGTTGGGCAACTCTTAGCACAGATACGCAGTATTTT.